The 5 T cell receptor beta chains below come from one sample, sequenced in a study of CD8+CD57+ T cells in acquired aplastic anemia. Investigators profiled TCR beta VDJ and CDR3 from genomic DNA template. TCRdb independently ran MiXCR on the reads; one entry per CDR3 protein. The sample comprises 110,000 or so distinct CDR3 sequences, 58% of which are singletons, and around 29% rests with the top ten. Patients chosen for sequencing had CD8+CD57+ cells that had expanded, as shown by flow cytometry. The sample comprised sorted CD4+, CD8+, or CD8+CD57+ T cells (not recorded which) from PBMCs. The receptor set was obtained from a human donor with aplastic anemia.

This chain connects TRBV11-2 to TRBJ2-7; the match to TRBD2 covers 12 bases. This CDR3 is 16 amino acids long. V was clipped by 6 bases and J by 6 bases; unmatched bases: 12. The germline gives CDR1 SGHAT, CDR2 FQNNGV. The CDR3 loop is CASSTTSGGPGPEQYF. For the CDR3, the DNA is TGTGCCAGCAGTACGACTAGCGGGGGCCCAGGGCCCGAGCAGTACTTC.

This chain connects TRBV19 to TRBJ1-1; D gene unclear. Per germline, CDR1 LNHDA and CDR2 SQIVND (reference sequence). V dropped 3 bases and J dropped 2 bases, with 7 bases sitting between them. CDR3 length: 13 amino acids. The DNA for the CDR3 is TGTGCCAGTAGTATTCCGGCCAACACTGAAGCTTTCTTT. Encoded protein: CASSIPANTEAFF.

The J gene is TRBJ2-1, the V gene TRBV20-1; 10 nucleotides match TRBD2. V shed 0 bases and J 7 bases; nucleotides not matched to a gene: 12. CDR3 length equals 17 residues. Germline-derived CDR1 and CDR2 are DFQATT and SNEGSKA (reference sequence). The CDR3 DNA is TGCAGTGCTAGAGAGCCCAGGCTAGCGGGAGCGAGGAATGAGCAGTTCTTC. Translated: CSAREPRLAGARNEQFF.

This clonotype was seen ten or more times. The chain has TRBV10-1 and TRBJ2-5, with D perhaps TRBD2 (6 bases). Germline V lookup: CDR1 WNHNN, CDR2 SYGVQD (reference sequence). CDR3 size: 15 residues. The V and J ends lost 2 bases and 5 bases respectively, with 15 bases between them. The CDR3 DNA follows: TGCGCCAGCAGTGAGATGGTAGCGGCAGGGGAGACCCAGTACTTC. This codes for CASSEMVAAGETQYF.

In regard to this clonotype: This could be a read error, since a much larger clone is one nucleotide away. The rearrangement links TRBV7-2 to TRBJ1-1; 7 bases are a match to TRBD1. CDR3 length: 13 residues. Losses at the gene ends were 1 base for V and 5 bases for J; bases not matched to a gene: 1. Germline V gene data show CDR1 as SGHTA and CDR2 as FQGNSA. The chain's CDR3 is CASSLVGQTEAFF. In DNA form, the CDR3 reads TGTGCCAGCAGCTTAGTGGGACAGACTGAAGCTTTCTTT.